This T cell receptor beta chain is from a study of OX40 agonist ivuxolimab in advanced cancers. Study overall: The dose-escalation cohort was approximately 85% male, with a mean age of around 60 years, ranging roughly 20 to 80. A partial response was reached by three patients: one with hepatocellular carcinoma and two with cutaneous melanoma. Broader study findings: The 0.1-3.0 mg/kg partial responders had among the lowest clonal expansion.

TCRdb keeps only in-frame clones here, not all; method: immunoSEQ multiplex PCR. This table has approximately 160,000 clones, 85% to 95% appearing once. On this clone: Its specificity is unknown.

The CDR3 covers 17 residues. CDR1 MGHRA and CDR2 YSYEKL come from the germline V gene. V gave up 0 bases and J gave up 7 bases; unmatched junction bases: 13. The origin of this receptor is an adult with an advanced solid tumor such as melanoma, head and neck, liver or kidney cancer. This chain joins TRBV4-1 and TRBJ2-7, with TRBD1 matching over 9 bases. This material consisted of CD4+ or CD8+ T cells sorted from blood, taken in a trial of the OX40 agonist ivuxolimab. This CDR3 reads CASSQDPAGTGSNEQYF. The DNA of the CDR3 is TGCGCCAGCAGCCAAGACCCGGCCGGGACAGGGTCTAATGAGCAGTACTTC.